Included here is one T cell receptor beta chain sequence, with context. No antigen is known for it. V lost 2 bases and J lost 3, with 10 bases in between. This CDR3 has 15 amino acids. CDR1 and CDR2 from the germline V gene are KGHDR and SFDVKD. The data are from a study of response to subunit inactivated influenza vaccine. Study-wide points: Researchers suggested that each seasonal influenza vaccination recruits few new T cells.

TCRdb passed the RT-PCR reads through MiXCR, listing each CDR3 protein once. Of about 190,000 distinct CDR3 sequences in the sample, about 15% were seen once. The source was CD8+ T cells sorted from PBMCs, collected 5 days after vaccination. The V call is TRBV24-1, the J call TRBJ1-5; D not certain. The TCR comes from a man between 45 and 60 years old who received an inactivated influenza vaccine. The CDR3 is CATSDSRAHNQPQHF. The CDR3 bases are TGTGCCACCAGTGATTCCCGGGCCCACAATCAGCCCCAGCATTTT.